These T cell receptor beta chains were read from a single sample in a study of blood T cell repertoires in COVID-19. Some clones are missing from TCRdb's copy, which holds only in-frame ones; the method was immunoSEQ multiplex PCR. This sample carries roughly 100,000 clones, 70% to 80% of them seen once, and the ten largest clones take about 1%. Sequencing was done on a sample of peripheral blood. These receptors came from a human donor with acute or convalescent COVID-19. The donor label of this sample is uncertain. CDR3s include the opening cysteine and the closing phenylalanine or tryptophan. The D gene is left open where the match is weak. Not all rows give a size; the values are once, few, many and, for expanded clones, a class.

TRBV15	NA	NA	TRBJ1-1	CATSRDLRNTEAFF	TGTGCCACCAGCAGAGATCTTCGGAACACTGAAGCTTTCTTT
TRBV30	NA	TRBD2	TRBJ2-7	CAWSVGLAGIYEQYF	TGTGCCTGGAGTGTAGGCCTAGCGGGGATTTACGAGCAGTACTTC
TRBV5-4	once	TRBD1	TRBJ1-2	CASSLTGRNYGYTF	TGTGCCAGCAGCCTGACAGGGAGGAACTATGGCTACACCTTC
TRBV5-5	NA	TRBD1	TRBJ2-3	CASSSARGPDTQYF	TGTGCCAGCAGCAGCGCGAGGGGGCCAGATACGCAGTATTTT
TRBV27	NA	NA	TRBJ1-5	CASSLWAGNSEAF	TGTGCCAGCAGTTTATGGGCCGGGAACTCGGAAGCTTTT
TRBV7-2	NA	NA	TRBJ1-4	CASSLVGSEKLFF	TGTGCCAGCAGCTTAGTAGGGAGTGAAAAACTGTTTTTT
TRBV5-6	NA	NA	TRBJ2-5	CASSTAGLQETQYF	TGTGCCAGCAGCACCGCGGGACTCCAAGAGACCCAGTACTTC
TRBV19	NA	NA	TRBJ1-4	CASSTPRRGLSEKLFF	TGTGCCAGTAGTACCCCGAGGCGGGGTCTCAGTGAAAAACTGTTTTTT
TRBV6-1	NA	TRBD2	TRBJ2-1	CASSELAGYNEQFF	TGTGCCAGCAGTGAACTAGCGGGCTACAATGAGCAGTTCTTC
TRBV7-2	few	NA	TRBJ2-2	CASSLISNTGELFF	TGTGCCAGCAGCTTAATCAGTAACACCGGGGAGCTGTTTTTT
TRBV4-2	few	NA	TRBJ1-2	CASSQDTGQGFDGYTF	TGTGCCAGCAGCCAAGATACAGGGCAGGGGTTTGACGGCTACACCTTC
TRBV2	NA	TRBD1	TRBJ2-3	CASKGQGSDTQYF	TGTGCCAGCAAGGGACAGGGATCAGATACGCAGTATTTT